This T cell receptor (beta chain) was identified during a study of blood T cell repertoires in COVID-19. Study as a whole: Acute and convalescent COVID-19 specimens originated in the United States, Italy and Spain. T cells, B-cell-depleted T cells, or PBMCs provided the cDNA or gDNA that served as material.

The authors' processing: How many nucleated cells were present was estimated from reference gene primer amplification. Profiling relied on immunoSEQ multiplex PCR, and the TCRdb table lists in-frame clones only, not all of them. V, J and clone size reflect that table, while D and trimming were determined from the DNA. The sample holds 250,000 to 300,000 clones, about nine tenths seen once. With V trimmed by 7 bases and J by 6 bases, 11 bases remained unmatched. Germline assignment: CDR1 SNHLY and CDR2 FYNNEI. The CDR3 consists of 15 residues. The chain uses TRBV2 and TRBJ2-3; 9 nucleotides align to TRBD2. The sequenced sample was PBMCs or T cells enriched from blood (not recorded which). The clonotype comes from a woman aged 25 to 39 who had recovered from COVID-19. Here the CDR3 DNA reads TGTGCCAGCACGGGACTAGCCACGCTAGAGGATACGCAGTATTTT. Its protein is CASTGLATLEDTQYF.